The next 23 T cell receptor beta chains were all read from a single sample in a study of T-cell memory formation after mild COVID-19. MiXCR, run by TCRdb on the 5' RACE reads, gives a single entry per CDR3 protein. The table includes about 160,000 distinct CDR3 sequences, about a third detected once. The sample consisted of PBMCs or a T cell subset sorted from them (not recorded which). These receptors came from an adult woman who had mild COVID-19 (a few samples of this study predate the infection). Cell type and time point are not known.

The V and J genes are TRBV20-1 and TRBJ2-2, with 9 bases that match TRBD1. The CDR3 contains 13 residues. V gave up 5 bases and J gave up 7 bases; unmatched junction bases: 5. Germline V lookup: CDR1 DFQATT, CDR2 SNEGSKA (reference sequence). The CDR3 sequence: CSALGTGLGELFF. The CDR3 nucleotides read TGCAGTGCTCTTGGGACAGGGCTCGGGGAGCTGTTTTTT.

The chain combines TRBV18 with TRBJ2-1; D is undetermined. Germline V gives CDR1 KGHSH, CDR2 LQKENI. V lost 2 bases and J lost 5, with 7 bases in between. This CDR3 is 13 amino acids long. The CDR3 DNA is TGTGCCAGCTCACCATACGAGGACAATGAGCAGTTCTTC. Its translation is CASSPYEDNEQFF.

This clonotype qualifies as medium-sized (0.01 to 0.1%). This chain joins TRBV12-3 or TRBV12-4 and TRBJ2-6, with 7 bases lining up with TRBD1. Germline trimming cut 4 bases from V and 4 bases from J; bases unmatched to any gene: 4. This CDR3 comprises 15 residues. CDR3 DNA sequence: TGTGCCAGCAGTTCCCAGACAGGGGGGGCCAACGTCCTGACTTTC. It codes for CASSSQTGGANVLTF.

This clonotype was detected a few times. The rearrangement links TRBV7-2 to TRBJ2-1; D not certain. The V gene lost 4 bases and the J gene lost 0 bases, with 7 bases spanning the gap. The CDR3 has 14 amino acids. The germline V gene encodes CDR1 SGHTA and CDR2 FQGNSA. This CDR3 reads CASSWGISYNEQFF. The CDR3 DNA sequence: TGTGCCAGCAGCTGGGGTATCTCCTACAATGAGCAGTTCTTC.

The V and J genes are TRBV24-1 and TRBJ2-6; no clear D. Looked up from germline, CDR1 is KGHDR and CDR2 is SFDVKD. The length of the CDR3 is 14 residues. Trimming shortened V by 8 bases and J by 0 bases, and 7 bases separated the two germline ends. The DNA for the CDR3 is TGTGCCACCAAAAAGAACTCTGGGGCCAACGTCCTGACTTTC. Its translation: CATKKNSGANVLTF.

The V gene is TRBV7-3, the J gene TRBJ2-3; 10 bases are shared with TRBD1. This CDR3 is 14 amino acids long. Trimming removed 3 bases from V and 6 bases from J; junction bases left unmatched: 3. Germline CDR1 is SGHTA and CDR2 is FQGTGA. This chain's CDR3 is CASSFGTGADTQYF. The CDR3 DNA follows: TGTGCCAGCAGCTTTGGGACAGGGGCCGATACGCAGTATTTT.

This sequence joins TRBV20-1 and TRBJ1-6; tentative D call: TRBD1 (6 bases). The CDR3 spans 14 residues. V lost 3 bases to trimming and J lost 0 bases, with 6 bases between them. Germline CDR1 DFQATT, CDR2 SNEGSKA (reference sequence). This CDR3 is CSARDSSYNSPLHF. The CDR3 nucleotides are TGCAGTGCTAGGGACAGCTCCTATAATTCACCCCTCCACTTT.

This clonotype has only a few counts. The rearrangement links TRBV19 to TRBJ1-5; TRBD1 might be the D (5 bases). CDR3 size: 13 residues. From germline, CDR1 is LNHDA and CDR2 SQIVND (reference sequence). The CDR3 region has the DNA TGTGCTACCGCCTGGACAACCGATCAGCCCCAGCATTTT. Translating gives CATAWTTDQPQHF.

This clonotype was counted a few times. The chain uses TRBV11-2 and TRBJ2-1; 9 bases fit TRBD2. CDR3 length: 16 amino acids. CDR1 SGHAT and CDR2 FQNNGV come from the germline V gene. With V trimmed by 6 bases and J by 2 bases, 8 bases remained unmatched. CDR3 loop: CASSPLAGIAYNEQFF. The DNA for the CDR3 is TGTGCCAGCAGTCCTCTAGCGGGAATCGCCTACAATGAGCAGTTCTTC.

This CDR3 is CASTKYGQGATEAFF. DNA of the CDR3: TGTGCCAGCACCAAATACGGACAGGGAGCCACTGAAGCTTTCTTT. The chain links TRBV11-2 to TRBJ1-1; 8 bases line up with TRBD1. The V gene end was trimmed by 7 bases and the J gene end by 4 bases; junction bases not matched to a gene: 11. CDR1 and CDR2 from the germline V gene are SGHAT and FQNNGV. The CDR3 consists of 15 residues.

V gene TRBV7-3 combines with J gene TRBJ2-1, with 7 bases fitting TRBD2. Trimming removed 3 bases from V and 8 bases from J; junction bases left unmatched: 10. Looked up from germline, CDR1 is SGHTA and CDR2 is FQGTGA. The CDR3 runs to 15 residues. The CDR3 sequence is CASSLGLAVRDEQFF. CDR3 in DNA: TGTGCCAGCAGCTTGGGCCTAGCGGTCCGGGATGAGCAGTTCTTC.

This clonotype was detected many times. At one of its ends the junction is not consistent with the germline gene, which may arise from a read error. V gene TRBV10-3 combines with J gene TRBJ2-3; D unclear. Germline values: CDR1 ENHRY, CDR2 SYGVKD. The CDR3 covers 13 residues. The CDR3 bases are TGTGCCATCAGTGAGCCCCCTCAAGATCCGCAGTATTTT. It specifies CAISEPPQDPQYF.

Only a few counts were recorded for this clonotype. The J gene is TRBJ2-1, the V gene TRBV10-3, with 8 bases that match TRBD1. The CDR3 consists of 16 residues. J was trimmed by 2 bases and V by 11 bases; bases with no gene match: 14. The germline V gene encodes CDR1 ENHRY and CDR2 SYGVKD. The CDR3 region has the DNA TGTGCCGTCAAACCCGACAGGGGAGAGGCCTACAATGAGCAGTTCTTC. Encoded protein: CAVKPDRGEAYNEQFF.

V usage is TRBV29-1 and J usage is TRBJ1-1; D perhaps matches TRBD1 (5 bases). Germline V gene lookup returns CDR1 SQVTM and CDR2 ANQGSEA. V shed 2 bases and J shed 5 bases, with 9 bases lying between them. The CDR3 length is 12 residues. The CDR3 sequence is CSVERGYTEAFF. The CDR3 DNA is TGCAGCGTTGAACGGGGGTATACTGAAGCTTTCTTT.

This clonotype was seen a few times. The chain is built from TRBV6-2 or TRBV6-3 and TRBJ1-1, with D tentatively TRBD1 (6 bases). The CDR3 runs 14 residues. Germline values: CDR1 MNHEY, CDR2 SVGEGT. Trimming took 6 bases from V and 2 from J, leaving 13 bases between them. For the CDR3, the DNA is TGTGCCAGCAGACTAACACAGGGAAACACTGAAGCTTTCTTT. It codes for CASRLTQGNTEAFF.

The CDR3 here is CASSELQGLKGRQFF. CDR3 nucleotide sequence: TGTGCCAGCAGTGAATTGCAAGGCTTAAAGGGGCGGCAGTTCTTC. The chain is built from TRBV25-1 and TRBJ2-1, with D tentatively TRBD1 (5 bases). CDR3 length equals 15 residues. Between the trimmed V and J ends, which lost 1 base and 12 bases, there was a span of 19 bases. Germline CDR1 MGHDK, CDR2 SYGVNS.

The chain links TRBV7-9 to TRBJ2-7; the D is unclear. Germline CDR1 reads SEHNR; CDR2 reads FQNEAQ (reference sequence). V was cut by 5 bases and J by 2 bases, with 19 bases left in between. CDR3 length: 16 residues. CDR3 sequence: CASSLSYFGRPYEQYF. CDR3 nucleotides: TGTGCCAGCAGCCTCTCCTATTTTGGCAGACCCTACGAGCAGTACTTC.

The gene calls are TRBV7-2 and TRBJ2-7; D possibly uses TRBD1 or TRBD2 (6 bases each). The V end lost 8 bases, the J end lost 4 bases, and 18 bases lay between the germline ends. Germline lookup yields CDR1 SGHTA and CDR2 FQGNSA. The CDR3 sequence is 14 residues long. Written as DNA, the CDR3 is TGTGCCAGCCAAGGGGGGACATGGACTTACGAGCAGTACTTC. Amino acid sequence: CASQGGTWTYEQYF.

This clonotype was recorded a few times. V and J are TRBV18 and TRBJ1-1, with 8 bases fitting TRBD1. The CDR3 has 13 amino acids. Germline values: CDR1 KGHSH, CDR2 LQKENI. Unmatched junction bases numbered 8, after V lost 8 bases and J lost 6 bases. The CDR3 DNA is TGTGCCAGCAGCGGACAGGGAGTCCCTGAAGCTTTCTTT. This encodes CASSGQGVPEAFF.

This clonotype was counted many times. The V gene is TRBV6-5, the J gene TRBJ2-2, with D perhaps matching TRBD1 (5 bases). The CDR3 covers 14 residues. The ends were cut back, 6 bases at V and 3 bases at J, with 11 bases in the middle. Germline lookup yields CDR1 MNHEY and CDR2 SVGAGI. The CDR3 loop reads CASSPPGYTGELFF. The CDR3 DNA follows: TGTGCCAGCAGCCCACCAGGGTACACCGGGGAGCTGTTTTTT.

The chain has TRBV9 and TRBJ2-4; 16 bases map to TRBD2. This CDR3 region has 19 residues. With 1 base clipped from V and 6 bases from J, the junction kept 10 bases outside the gene matches. Germline CDR1 SGDLS, CDR2 YYNGEE. The CDR3, as DNA: TGTGCCAGCAGCGTAAGACCGGGACTAGCGGGGGGGCTCGCAAACATTCAGTACTTC. As protein: CASSVRPGLAGGLANIQYF. The full variable domain, completed using reference TRBV9 and TRBJ2-4, is DSGVTQTPKHLITATGQRVTLRCSPRSGDLSVYWYQQSLDQGLQFLIQYYNGEERAKGNILERFSAQQFPDLHSELNLSSLELGDSALYFCASSVRPGLAGGLANIQYFGAGTRLSVL.

The chain is built from TRBV7-9 and TRBJ1-1; D gene ambiguous. Germline CDR1 is SEHNR and CDR2 is FQNEAQ (reference sequence). The V end was cut by 6 bases, the J end by 4 bases, with 12 bases between. The CDR3 spans 13 residues. In DNA form, the CDR3 reads TGTGCCAGCAGGCTAACGGACCTCACTGAAGCTTTCTTT. Amino acid sequence: CASRLTDLTEAFF.

V usage is TRBV7-7 and J usage is TRBJ2-6; D remains ambiguous. This CDR3 is 15 amino acids long. From germline, CDR1 is SSHAT and CDR2 FNYEAQ (reference sequence). Trimming cost V 11 bases and J 1 base, with 15 bases left between them. The CDR3 DNA is TGTGCCGTGGGCCTTTTGTGGTCTGGGGCCAACGTCCTGACTTTC. Amino acid sequence: CAVGLLWSGANVLTF.